This is a list of T cell receptor beta chains from one sample in a study of T-cell reconstitution after alpha-beta-depleted transplantation in children. MiXCR, applied by TCRdb to the PCR reads, yields one record per CDR3 protein. This table holds more than 400,000 distinct CDR3 sequences, roughly 11% found once. The sequences come from PBMCs, mostly from graft donor cells, collected 180 days after TCRalphabeta/CD19-depleted stem cell transplant. The receptors here all came from a female patient aged 2 to 10 who had a stem cell transplant for aplastic anemia, so the T cells may come from the graft donor. Both conserved end residues are part of each CDR3. A D gene is named only where the DNA matches it firmly. The size of a clone is reported for some rows only, either as once, few or many, or as a class for expanded clones.

12 | . | TRBJ2-7 | . | TRBV28 | TGTGCCATTAGAGGACAGCCCTACGAGCAGTACTTC | CAIRGQPYEQYF
15 | few | TRBJ1-1 | . | TRBV7-3 | TGTGCCAGCAGCTTATCCCCGACAGAGAACACTGAAGCTTTCTTT | CASSLSPTENTEAFF
11 | many | TRBJ2-5 | . | TRBV5-1 | TGTGCCAGCAGTTTACAAGAGACCCAGTACTTC | CASSLQETQYF
16 | few | TRBJ1-2 | . | TRBV5-1 | TGCGCCAGCAGCTTGACAGTAATTGGGCACCCCTATGGCTACACCTTC | CASSLTVIGHPYGYTF
11 | . | TRBJ1-2 | . | TRBV20-1 | TGCAGTGCGTCGGAGGGGAATGGCTACACCTTC | CSASEGNGYTF
15 | . | TRBJ1-3 | . | TRBV6-5 | TGTGCCAGCAGTTACTCAGGACAGCCTGGAAACACCATATATTTT | CASSYSGQPGNTIYF
12 | few | TRBJ2-7 | . | TRBV4-1 | TGCGCCAGCAGCCAAGGACTTAACGAGCAGTACTTC | CASSQGLNEQYF
15 | . | TRBJ1-2 | . | TRBV12-3/TRBV12-4 | TGTGCCAGCAGTTGGGGGGCGGGACTGATCTATGGCTACACCTTC | CASSWGAGLIYGYTF
14 | few | TRBJ1-2 | . | TRBV7-9 | TGTGCCAGCAGCTTAGAATGGAGGGGAGATGGCTACACCTTC | CASSLEWRGDGYTF
16 | few | TRBJ1-6 | . | TRBV5-1 | TGCGCCAGCAGCTTGGCCTGGGGGAGGAATAATTCACCCCTCCACTTT | CASSLAWGRNNSPLHF